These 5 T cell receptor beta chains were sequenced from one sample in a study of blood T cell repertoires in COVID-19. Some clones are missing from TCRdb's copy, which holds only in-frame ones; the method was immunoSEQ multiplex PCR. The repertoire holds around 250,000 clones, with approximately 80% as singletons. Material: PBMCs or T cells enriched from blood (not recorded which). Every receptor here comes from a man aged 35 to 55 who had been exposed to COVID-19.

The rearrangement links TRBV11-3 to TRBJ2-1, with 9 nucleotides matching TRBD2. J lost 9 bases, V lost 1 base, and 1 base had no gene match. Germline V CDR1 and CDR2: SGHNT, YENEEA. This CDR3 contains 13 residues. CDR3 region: CASSLVAGVEQFF. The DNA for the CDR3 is TGTGCCAGCAGCTTAGTAGCGGGAGTTGAGCAGTTCTTC.

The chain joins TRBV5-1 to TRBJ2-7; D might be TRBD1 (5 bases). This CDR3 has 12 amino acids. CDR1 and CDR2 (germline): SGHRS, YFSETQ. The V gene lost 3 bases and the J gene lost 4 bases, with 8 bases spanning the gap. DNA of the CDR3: TGCGCCAGCAGCTGGGGCCCTTACGAGCAGTACTTC. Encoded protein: CASSWGPYEQYF.

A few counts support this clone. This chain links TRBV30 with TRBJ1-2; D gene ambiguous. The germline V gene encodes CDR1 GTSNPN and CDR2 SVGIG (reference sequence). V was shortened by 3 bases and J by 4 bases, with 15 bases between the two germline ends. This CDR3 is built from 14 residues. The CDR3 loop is CAWRRLSPIYGYTF. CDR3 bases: TGTGCCTGGAGACGCCTATCCCCGATCTATGGCTACACCTTC.

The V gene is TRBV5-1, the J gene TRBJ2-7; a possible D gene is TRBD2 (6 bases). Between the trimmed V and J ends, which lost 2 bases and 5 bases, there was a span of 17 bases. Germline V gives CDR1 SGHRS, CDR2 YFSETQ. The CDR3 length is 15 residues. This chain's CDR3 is CASSFRGSLRNEQYF. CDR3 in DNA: TGCGCCAGCAGCTTTCGGGGGAGCCTTCGGAACGAGCAGTACTTC. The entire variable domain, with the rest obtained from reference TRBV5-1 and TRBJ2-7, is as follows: KAGVTQTPRYLIKTRGQQVTLSCSPISGHRSVSWYQQTPGQGLQFLFEYFSETQRNKGNFPGRFSGRQFSNSRSEMNVSTLELGDSALYLCASSFRGSLRNEQYFGPGTRLTVT.

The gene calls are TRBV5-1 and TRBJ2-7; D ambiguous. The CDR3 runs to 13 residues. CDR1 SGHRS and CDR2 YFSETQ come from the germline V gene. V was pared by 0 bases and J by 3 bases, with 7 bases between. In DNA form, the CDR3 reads TGCGCCAGCAGCTTGGGACACCTCTACGAGCAGTACTTC. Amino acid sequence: CASSLGHLYEQYF.